These 3 T cell receptor beta chains originate from one sample sequenced in a study of blood T cell repertoires in COVID-19. Only in-frame clones appear in the TCRdb table, and some are missing; sequencing was by immunoSEQ multiplex PCR. The sample lists over 200,000 clones; approximately 80% were seen once. The material sequenced was PBMCs or T cells enriched from blood (not recorded which). All receptors derive from a man aged 60 to 75 who had recovered from COVID-19.

This clone came up a few times. J is TRBJ2-3 and V is TRBV7-2; D is undetermined. The V end was cut by 2 bases, the J end by 5 bases, with 8 bases between. This CDR3 has 13 residues. CDR1 SGHTA and CDR2 FQGNSA come from the germline V gene. CDR3 DNA: TGTGCCAGCAGCTTAATGCAGGAAGATACGCAGTATTTT. This codes for CASSLMQEDTQYF.

The chain couples TRBV6-5 to TRBJ2-7, with 7 bases aligning to TRBD1. In germline, CDR1 is MNHEY, CDR2 SVGAGI. The CDR3 sequence is 15 residues long. The V segment lost 2 bases and the J segment 6 bases; nucleotides outside the gene matches: 10. The CDR3 protein is CASSYKTGTAFEQYF. The CDR3 DNA sequence: TGTGCCAGCAGTTACAAGACAGGGACGGCCTTCGAGCAGTACTTC.

The chain recombines TRBV6-4 with TRBJ1-5; D is uncertain. The CDR3 loop spans 14 amino acids. CDR1 MRHNA and CDR2 SNTAGT come from the germline V gene. The ends were cut back, 0 bases at V and 4 bases at J, with 7 bases in the middle. CDR3 nucleotides: TGTGCCAGCAGTGACTCGAGAAGAAATCAGCCCCAGCATTTT. Protein sequence: CASSDSRRNQPQHF.